This passage covers 31 T cell receptor beta chains from one sample sequenced in a study. TCRdb processed the 5' RACE reads anew with MiXCR; each CDR3 protein has one entry. The sample has just under 65,000 distinct CDR3 sequences, under 25% seen once. Input material: memory CD4+ T cells sorted from a lymph node. Specified subset: memory CD4+ T cells, CD4+CD45RO+CD25-. These receptors were taken from a female donor with breast cancer.

In its sample, this clonotype was seen a few times. This chain connects TRBV5-1 to TRBJ1-2; TRBD1 agrees at 7 bases. V shed 3 bases, J shed 8 bases, and the junction held 19 bases outside the gene matches. The germline CDR1 and CDR2 sequences are SGHRS and YFSETQ. The CDR3 totals 17 residues. The CDR3 DNA follows: TGCGCCAGCAGCTCCTTTACACAGGGGACCCAGTTGAAAGGCTACACCTTC. This sequence encodes CASSSFTQGTQLKGYTF.

The chain uses TRBV6-5 and TRBJ2-3; 8 bases are a match to TRBD1. The CDR3 runs 15 residues. CDR1 and CDR2 (germline): MNHEY, SVGAGI. V shed 5 bases and J 1 base; nucleotides not matched to a gene: 5. The CDR3 sequence is CASSHTTGGTDTQYF. The CDR3 nucleotides read TGTGCCAGCAGTCACACGACAGGGGGCACAGATACGCAGTATTTT.

Ten or more counts support this clonotype. This chain links TRBV9 with TRBJ2-3; maybe TRBD1 (6 bases). The CDR3 is made up of 13 amino acids. Per germline, CDR1 SGDLS and CDR2 YYNGEE. Between the trimmed V and J ends, which lost 3 bases and 3 bases, there was a span of 8 bases. CDR3 DNA: TGTGCCAGCAGCGCGCAGGGGACAGATACGCAGTATTTT. It encodes CASSAQGTDTQYF. Complete variable domain (other parts from reference TRBV9 and TRBJ2-3): DSGVTQTPKHLITATGQRVTLRCSPRSGDLSVYWYQQSLDQGLQFLIQYYNGEERAKGNILERFSAQQFPDLHSELNLSSLELGDSALYFCASSAQGTDTQYFGPGTRLTVL.

The rearrangement uses TRBV6-2 or TRBV6-3 and TRBJ2-7; D remains ambiguous. The V gene lost 3 bases and the J gene lost 6 bases, with 12 bases spanning the gap. Per germline, CDR1 MNHEY and CDR2 SVGEGT. CDR3 length: 13 residues. CDR3 coding DNA: TGTGCCAGCAGTTATCCCCCCGTTTTCGAGCAGTACTTC. Translating it yields CASSYPPVFEQYF.

This clonotype was found a few times. The V call is TRBV7-9, the J call TRBJ1-6; D gene uncertain. Germline CDR1 is SEHNR and CDR2 is FQNEAQ (reference sequence). The V gene lost 5 bases and the J gene lost 10 bases, with 12 bases spanning the gap. This CDR3 contains 13 residues. The DNA of the CDR3 is TGTGCCAGCAGCCCCTTAGTGGAGTCACCCCTCCACTTT. It encodes CASSPLVESPLHF.

The rearrangement joins TRBV2 to TRBJ2-2, with a weak D call TRBD1 (6 bases). CDR1 is SNHLY and CDR2 is FYNNEI in the germline V gene. The CDR3 consists of 14 residues. Trimming took 7 bases from V and 1 from J, leaving 10 bases between them. The CDR3 region has the DNA TGTGCCAGCACCCCAGGGGAGAACACCGGGGAGCTGTTTTTT. As protein: CASTPGENTGELFF.

This clonotype was observed a few times. The gene calls are TRBV19 and TRBJ1-2; no firm D call. The CDR3 runs to 14 residues. Germline values: CDR1 LNHDA, CDR2 SQIVND (reference sequence). V dropped 5 bases and J dropped 4 bases, with 14 bases sitting between them. CDR3 residues: CASSSPHNSYGYTF. In DNA, the CDR3 is TGTGCCAGTAGTTCACCACATAATAGCTATGGCTACACCTTC.

This clonotype was recorded at least ten times. V usage is TRBV12-3 or TRBV12-4 and J usage is TRBJ2-7; D is uncertain. CDR3 size: 13 residues. V gave up 1 base and J gave up 0 bases, with 4 bases separating them. CDR3 nucleotide sequence: TGTGCCAGCAGTTTAGGGGTCTCCTACGAGCAGTACTTC. It codes for CASSLGVSYEQYF.

This clonotype was counted between two and nine times. V is TRBV7-2 and J is TRBJ2-3, with TRBD2 matching 9 bases. Unmatched junction bases numbered 12, after V lost 5 bases and J lost 3 bases. The germline V gene encodes CDR1 SGHTA and CDR2 FQGNSA. This CDR3 spans 17 amino acids. The CDR3 protein is CASSPPRGGGGTDTQYF. CDR3 nucleotides: TGTGCCAGCAGCCCACCACGGGGCGGGGGGGGGACAGATACGCAGTATTTT.

The rearrangement links TRBV7-6 to TRBJ2-5; D is possibly TRBD2 (6 bases). From germline, CDR1 is SGHVS and CDR2 FNYEAQ. V dropped 6 bases and J dropped 7 bases, with 12 bases sitting between them. The length of the CDR3 is 12 residues. CDR3 sequence reads: CASRSGSGTQYF. The DNA of the CDR3 is TGTGCCAGCAGGAGCGGGTCCGGGACCCAGTACTTC.

The genes are TRBV12-3 or TRBV12-4 and TRBJ2-5; 9 positions match TRBD2. V trimming: 3 bases; J trimming: 5 bases; junction bases outside the gene matches: 4. The CDR3 totals 14 residues. CDR3 in DNA: TGTGCCAGCAGTTTCTCCGCGGGAGGGGAGACCCAGTACTTC. Amino acid sequence: CASSFSAGGETQYF.

This clonotype was seen at least ten times. V gene TRBV5-1 combines with J gene TRBJ2-7; D remains ambiguous. Germline V gene sequence: CDR1 SGHRS, CDR2 YFSETQ. V was cut by 0 bases and J by 3 bases, with 13 bases left in between. There are 15 residues in the CDR3. The CDR3 here is CASSLAGRRGYEQYF. CDR3 DNA: TGCGCCAGCAGCTTGGCCGGGCGCCGAGGCTACGAGCAGTACTTC.

This clonotype was picked up a small number of times. The V gene is TRBV7-3, the J gene TRBJ2-2; D unclear. Germline CDR1 and CDR2: SGHTA and FQGTGA. V lost 1 base to trimming and J lost 4 bases, with 4 bases between them. The CDR3 is 13 amino acids. As DNA, the CDR3 is TGTGCCAGCAGCTTAAGTACCACCGGGGAGCTGTTTTTT. Translated, it gives CASSLSTTGELFF.

This clonotype was detected a few times. The rearrangement joins TRBV7-9 to TRBJ2-2; D is unresolved. The CDR3 has 14 residues. V gave up 0 bases and J gave up 5 bases, with 7 bases separating them. Germline CDR1 and CDR2: SEHNR and FQNEAQ (reference sequence). CDR3 loop: CASSLAVQTGELFF. The CDR3, as DNA: TGTGCCAGCAGCTTAGCGGTCCAGACCGGGGAGCTGTTTTTT.

This clonotype was seen more than once but under ten times. The chain has TRBV11-3 and TRBJ2-5, with no clear D. Trimming cost V 5 bases and J 10 bases, with 20 bases left between them. Germline CDR1 reads SGHNT; CDR2 reads YENEEA. This CDR3 has 14 amino acids. CDR3 coding DNA: TGTGCCAGCAGCCCGTCCGCCGGTGGGCGATTCCAGTACTTC. This codes for CASSPSAGGRFQYF.

This clonotype appeared a few times. The junction shows a germline mismatch at one end, possibly a read error. The rearrangement joins TRBV7-3 to TRBJ2-5; D may be TRBD2 (6 bases). The CDR3 has 13 amino acids. Germline assignment: CDR1 SGHTA and CDR2 FQGTGA. CDR3 sequence reads: CASSTGLQETQYF. DNA of the CDR3: TGTGCCAGCAGCACGGGACTTCAAGAGACCCAGTATTTC.

There are a few counts of this clonotype. This sequence joins TRBV20-1 and TRBJ2-5, with D possibly TRBD2 on 6 matching bases. The length of the CDR3 is 17 residues. V lost 6 bases and J lost 4, with 27 bases in between. Germline lookup yields CDR1 DFQATT and CDR2 SNEGSKA (reference sequence). CDR3 residues: CSATLSPGLLYGETQYF. The CDR3 DNA sequence: TGCAGTGCGACGCTCTCGCCGGGACTTTTATACGGAGAGACCCAGTACTTC.

This clonotype appeared a few times. The CDR3: CASSLDGGRTNEKLFF. In DNA, the CDR3 is TGCGCCAGCAGCTTGGATGGCGGGAGGACTAATGAAAAACTGTTTTTT. V and J are TRBV5-1 and TRBJ1-4; D gene unclear. CDR3 length: 16 amino acids. Germline V gives CDR1 SGHRS, CDR2 YFSETQ. With 0 bases removed from V and 2 bases from J, the gap between germline ends came to 11 bases.

This clonotype was seen a handful of times. This rearrangement joins TRBV5-6 to TRBJ2-1; 13 bases fit TRBD2. The CDR3 sequence is 15 residues long. V was clipped by 5 bases and J by 4 bases; unmatched bases: 3. Germline CDR1 and CDR2: SGHDT and YYEEEE. CDR3 DNA: TGTGCCAGCAGTCAGGGACTAGCGGGGTACAATGAGCAGTTCTTC. This translates into CASSQGLAGYNEQFF. The full variable domain, with the rest looked up from reference TRBV5-6 and TRBJ2-1, is DAGVTQSPTHLIKTRGQQVTLRCSPKSGHDTVSWYQQALGQGPQFIFQYYEEEERQRGNFPDRFSGHQFPNYSSELNVNALLLGDSALYLCASSQGLAGYNEQFFGPGTRLTVL.

This chain joins TRBV12-3 or TRBV12-4 and TRBJ1-5; D uncertain. V was pared by 5 bases and J by 6 bases, with 20 bases between. The CDR3 spans 16 residues. DNA for the CDR3: TGTGCCAGCAGTGCCGGCCTGGCGGATTTGGGTCAGCCCCAGCATTTT. It codes for CASSAGLADLGQPQHF.

The gene calls are TRBV12-3 or TRBV12-4 and TRBJ1-5, with unresolved D. The CDR3 runs to 14 residues. Trimming left V 5 bases short and J 2 bases short, with 10 bases between. In nucleotides, the CDR3 is TGTGCCAGCAGTCGGACCACGGGCAATCAGCCCCAGCATTTT. As protein: CASSRTTGNQPQHF.

This clonotype was counted a single time. This sequence may be a read error, since a much larger clone differs from it by one base. A read error is likely, as this CDR3 ends without the conserved phenylalanine or tryptophan. The chain joins TRBV6-5 to TRBJ1-6; TRBD1 matches at 10 bases. Germline CDR1 is MNHEY and CDR2 is SVGAGI. The CDR3 runs to 15 residues. V was clipped by 6 bases and J by 4 bases; unmatched bases: 3. The CDR3 bases are TGTGCCAGCAGCCCGGACAGGGGGTATAATTCACCCCTCCACTCT. Its protein product is CASSPDRGYNSPLHS.

J is TRBJ1-1 and V is TRBV7-2; D ambiguous. The V gene's germline CDR1 is SGHTA and CDR2 FQGNSA. V lost 1 base to trimming and J lost 1 base, with 13 bases between them. This CDR3 region has 16 residues. For the CDR3, the DNA is TGTGCCAGCAGCTTAGTTGGCCACAATGCGAACACTGAAGCTTTCTTT. Translating it yields CASSLVGHNANTEAFF.

The table lists this clonotype with a few counts. The V call is TRBV4-1, the J call TRBJ2-3, with 10 bases that match TRBD2. J lost 10 bases, V lost 2 bases, and 12 bases had no gene match. This CDR3 has 16 residues. The germline V gene encodes CDR1 MGHRA and CDR2 YSYEKL. In DNA form, the CDR3 reads TGCGCCAGCAGCCAACCTAGCGGGGGTCTCCAGGACGCGCAGTATTTT. Amino acid sequence: CASSQPSGGLQDAQYF.

The rearrangement uses TRBV6-6 and TRBJ1-5; the match to TRBD1 covers 7 bases. The trim removed 6 bases at V and 2 bases at J, leaving 13 bases unmatched. Germline lookup yields CDR1 MNHNY and CDR2 SVGAGI (reference sequence). The CDR3 sequence is 17 residues long. The CDR3 DNA sequence: TGTGCCAGCAGCAAAGTTATGGACAGGTTTCGCAATCAGCCCCAGCATTTT. It encodes CASSKVMDRFRNQPQHF.

V and J are TRBV29-1 and TRBJ1-1; maybe TRBD1 (5 bases). Germline CDR1 SQVTM, CDR2 ANQGSEA. Trimming removed 7 bases at V and 8 bases at J, with 14 bases between. This CDR3 has 11 amino acids. CDR3 sequence reads: CSGGYRGEAFF. The CDR3 DNA reads as TGCAGCGGGGGTTACCGGGGGGAAGCTTTCTTT.

This clonotype was seen many times. The chain is built from TRBV7-3 and TRBJ1-6, with a possible D match to TRBD1 (5 bases). CDR3 length: 15 residues. Between the trimmed V and J ends, which lost 2 bases and 7 bases, there was a span of 12 bases. Germline V CDR1 and CDR2: SGHTA, FQGTGA. The chain's CDR3 is CASSLFGGSNSPLHF. CDR3 DNA sequence: TGTGCCAGCAGCTTATTCGGGGGATCCAATTCACCCCTCCACTTT.

This clonotype was picked up a small number of times. The rearrangement links TRBV6-5 to TRBJ1-1, with D possibly matching TRBD1 (5 bases). Germline lookup yields CDR1 MNHEY and CDR2 SVGAGI. The CDR3 length is 14 residues. The V end was cut by 6 bases, the J end by 2 bases, with 13 bases between. The DNA of the CDR3 is TGTGCCAGCAGGGAATCGGACAAAAACACTGAAGCTTTCTTT. Translated: CASRESDKNTEAFF.

About this clonotype: With a much larger clone just one base away, this may be a read error. J is TRBJ2-3 and V is TRBV7-9; tentatively, D is TRBD1 or TRBD2 (6 bases each). Germline values: CDR1 SEHNR, CDR2 FQNEAQ (reference sequence). The CDR3 consists of 16 residues. CDR3 sequence reads: CASSLLGGGQADAQYF. The CDR3 coding sequence is TGTGCCAGCAGCTTGCTAGGAGGGGGGCAGGCAGATGCGCAGTATTTT.

The chain recombines TRBV12-3 or TRBV12-4 with TRBJ2-2; the D is unclear. This CDR3 spans 14 amino acids. With 2 bases removed from V and 0 bases from J, the gap between germline ends came to 4 bases. The CDR3 loop is CASSLLTNTGELFF. CDR3 coding DNA: TGTGCCAGCAGTTTACTGACGAACACCGGGGAGCTGTTTTTT.

This clonotype was seen a handful of times. V gene TRBV20-1 combines with J gene TRBJ2-5; 9 bases are a match to TRBD1. CDR3 length: 13 residues. CDR1 is DFQATT and CDR2 is SNEGSKA in the germline V gene (reference sequence). Trimming removed 5 bases from V and 3 bases from J; junction bases left unmatched: 4. CDR3 region: CSAEGQGEETQYF. CDR3 bases: TGCAGTGCTGAGGGACAGGGAGAAGAGACCCAGTACTTC.